The present T cell receptor beta chain was sequenced within a study of blood T cell repertoires in COVID-19. The overall study: Sites across the United States, Italy and Spain contributed samples from acute and convalescent COVID-19. PBMCs, B-cell-depleted T cells, or T cells were the source of the cDNA or gDNA that made up the material.

In the study's own analysis: By means of reference gene primer amplification, nucleated cell counts were estimated. Method: immunoSEQ multiplex PCR; TCRdb's copy keeps in-frame clones and lacks some. V and J calls and clone size follow that table, whereas D and trimming were derived from the DNA. The sample holds some 150,000 clones, 87% seen once. V was cut by 2 bases and J by 6 bases, with 8 bases left in between. The CDR3 runs to 12 residues. The V gene's germline CDR1 is SGHDT and CDR2 YYEEEE. V is TRBV5-6 and J is TRBJ1-2, with D possibly being TRBD1 (5 bases). Sequenced sample: peripheral blood. The receptor was isolated from a man aged 45-65 years who had recovered from COVID-19. Here the CDR3 reads CASSFQGHGYTF. The CDR3 DNA reads TGTGCCAGCAGCTTTCAGGGTCATGGCTACACCTTC.